The 5 T cell receptor beta chains below all came from one sample that was sequenced in a study of identical twins. TCRdb re-called the 5' RACE reads through MiXCR, storing one row per CDR3 protein. Of about 890,000 distinct CDR3 sequences in the sample, roughly an eighth are singletons; the top ten hold roughly 1.5%. These data were also filed under a second study, of yellow fever vaccine responses in identical twins.

Sequencing input: PBMCs. The source is a woman between 18 and 29 years old in good health.

This clonotype was seen a handful of times. This chain connects TRBV20-1 to TRBJ2-1; TRBD2 matches 7 bases. This CDR3 spans 14 amino acids. Trimming cost V 3 bases and J 7 bases; bases outside gene matches: 9. The germline gives CDR1 DFQATT, CDR2 SNEGSKA (reference sequence). The DNA for the CDR3 is TGCAGTGCTAGGTGGGCGGGAGTGGGAAATGAGCAGTTCTTC. It yields the protein CSARWAGVGNEQFF.

This clonotype was picked up a small number of times. The chain employs TRBV20-1 and TRBJ2-2; D gene ambiguous. Germline assignment: CDR1 DFQATT and CDR2 SNEGSKA (reference sequence). CDR3 length equals 12 residues. CDR3 amino acids: CVPQTNTGELFF. In DNA form, the CDR3 reads TGCGTTCCACAAACGAACACCGGGGAGCTGTTTTTT.

The chain recombines TRBV2 with TRBJ2-7, with D unclear. V was pared by 4 bases and J by 1 base, with 11 bases between. The germline CDR1 and CDR2 sequences are SNHLY and FYNNEI. CDR3 length: 14 residues. CDR3 in amino acids: CASSGTRYSYEQYF. The DNA for the CDR3 is TGTGCCAGCAGTGGAACCAGGTATTCCTACGAGCAGTACTTC.

This clonotype occurred a few times. The genes are TRBV5-1 and TRBJ2-1, with 12 bases identical to TRBD2. V was clipped by 2 bases and J by 7 bases; unmatched bases: 4. Germline CDR1 SGHRS, CDR2 YFSETQ. CDR3 length: 15 residues. The CDR3 here is CASSLTSGGLNEQFF. The CDR3 DNA sequence: TGCGCCAGCAGCTTAACTAGCGGGGGGCTGAATGAGCAGTTCTTC.

In this sample, this clonotype turned up a few times. V is TRBV7-7 and J is TRBJ2-5, with unresolved D. Germline V gives CDR1 SSHAT, CDR2 FNYEAQ (reference sequence). The CDR3 consists of 13 residues. V was shortened by 5 bases and J by 3 bases, with 10 bases between the two germline ends. As DNA, the CDR3 is TGTGCCAGCAGCCGAACAACGGAAGAGACCCAGTACTTC. Protein: CASSRTTEETQYF.